This T cell receptor beta chain was profiled in a study of blood T cell repertoires in COVID-19. Study-level background: Collection of acute and convalescent COVID-19 samples took place in the United States, Italy and Spain. Nucleic acid was either cDNA or gDNA, and it came from T cells, B-cell-depleted T cells, or PBMCs.

Germline V lookup: CDR1 SEHNR, CDR2 FQNEAQ (reference sequence). CDR3 size: 13 residues. Trimming cost V 3 bases and J 3 bases, with 9 bases left between them. Authors' methods: Cell counts per sample came from amplifying reference gene primers. Method: immunoSEQ multiplex PCR; TCRdb's copy keeps in-frame clones and lacks some. V and J calls and clone size are given by that table; D and trimming were obtained from the DNA. The sample shows about 35,000 clones, around 87% of them seen only once. Source material: peripheral blood. This receptor was obtained from a man older than 75 with active COVID-19. The chain employs TRBV7-9 and TRBJ2-7, with D possibly being TRBD1 (6 bases). The CDR3 sequence is CASSLTDSYEQYF. The CDR3 nucleotides read TGTGCCAGCAGCTTGACGGACAGCTACGAGCAGTACTTC.